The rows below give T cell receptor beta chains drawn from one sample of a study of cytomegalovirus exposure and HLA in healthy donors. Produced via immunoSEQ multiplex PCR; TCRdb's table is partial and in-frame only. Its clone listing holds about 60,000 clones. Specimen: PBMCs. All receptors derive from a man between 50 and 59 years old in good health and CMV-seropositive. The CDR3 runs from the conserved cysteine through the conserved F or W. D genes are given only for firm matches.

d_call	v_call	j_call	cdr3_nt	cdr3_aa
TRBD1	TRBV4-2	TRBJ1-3	TGTGCCAGCAGCCGTCCGGGACAGGGGGCAAACACCACATATTTT	CASSRPGQGANTTYF
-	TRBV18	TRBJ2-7	TGTGCCAGCTCACAACTTGGACAGACTTCCGAGCAGTACTTC	CASSQLGQTSEQYF
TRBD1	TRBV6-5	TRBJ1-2	TGTGCCAGCAGAACCGGGACAGGCACTGCGGGCTACACCTTC	CASRTGTGTAGYTF
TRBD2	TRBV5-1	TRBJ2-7	TGCGCCAGCAGCGCCCCCGGGCGCGGGGGGGCGGAAGAGCAGTACTTC	CASSAPGRGGAEEQYF
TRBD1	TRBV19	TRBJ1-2	TGTGCCAGTAGTCCGAGCCGGGACAGATATGGCTACACCTTC	CASSPSRDRYGYTF
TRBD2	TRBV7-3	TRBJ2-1	TGTGCCAGCAGCTTGGTCCCTAGCGGGAGGGGAAATGAGCAGTTCTTC	CASSLVPSGRGNEQFF
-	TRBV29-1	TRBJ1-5	TGCAGCGTCGGGGCGGGGTATAATCAGCCCCAGCATTTT	CSVGAGYNQPQHF
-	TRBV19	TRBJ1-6	TGTGCCAGTAGGTTCAGGGAGGATAATTCACCCCTCCACTTT	CASRFREDNSPLHF
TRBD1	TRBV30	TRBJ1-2	TGTGCCGGGAGGGGGACAGTCCTATCGAACTATGGCTACACCTTC	CAGRGTVLSNYGYTF
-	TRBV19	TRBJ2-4	TGTGCCAGTAGTATAGTACCTAGCTTGGGCAAAAACATTCAGTACTTC	CASSIVPSLGKNIQYF
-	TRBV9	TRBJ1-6	TGTGCCAGCAGCTCCGAGCGACGGACTGCCGCCCTCCACTTT	CASSSERRTAALHF
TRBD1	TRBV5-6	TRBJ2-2	TGTGCCAGCAGCTTTAGAGGAACAGGGGGTACCGGGGAGCTGTTTTTT	CASSFRGTGGTGELFF
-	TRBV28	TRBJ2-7	TGTGCCAGCAGGCTTCAGGGATCCTACGAGCAGTACTTC	CASRLQGSYEQYF
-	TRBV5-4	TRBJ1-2	TGTGCCAGCAGCTTGGGAGACAGCTATGGCTACACCTTC	CASSLGDSYGYTF